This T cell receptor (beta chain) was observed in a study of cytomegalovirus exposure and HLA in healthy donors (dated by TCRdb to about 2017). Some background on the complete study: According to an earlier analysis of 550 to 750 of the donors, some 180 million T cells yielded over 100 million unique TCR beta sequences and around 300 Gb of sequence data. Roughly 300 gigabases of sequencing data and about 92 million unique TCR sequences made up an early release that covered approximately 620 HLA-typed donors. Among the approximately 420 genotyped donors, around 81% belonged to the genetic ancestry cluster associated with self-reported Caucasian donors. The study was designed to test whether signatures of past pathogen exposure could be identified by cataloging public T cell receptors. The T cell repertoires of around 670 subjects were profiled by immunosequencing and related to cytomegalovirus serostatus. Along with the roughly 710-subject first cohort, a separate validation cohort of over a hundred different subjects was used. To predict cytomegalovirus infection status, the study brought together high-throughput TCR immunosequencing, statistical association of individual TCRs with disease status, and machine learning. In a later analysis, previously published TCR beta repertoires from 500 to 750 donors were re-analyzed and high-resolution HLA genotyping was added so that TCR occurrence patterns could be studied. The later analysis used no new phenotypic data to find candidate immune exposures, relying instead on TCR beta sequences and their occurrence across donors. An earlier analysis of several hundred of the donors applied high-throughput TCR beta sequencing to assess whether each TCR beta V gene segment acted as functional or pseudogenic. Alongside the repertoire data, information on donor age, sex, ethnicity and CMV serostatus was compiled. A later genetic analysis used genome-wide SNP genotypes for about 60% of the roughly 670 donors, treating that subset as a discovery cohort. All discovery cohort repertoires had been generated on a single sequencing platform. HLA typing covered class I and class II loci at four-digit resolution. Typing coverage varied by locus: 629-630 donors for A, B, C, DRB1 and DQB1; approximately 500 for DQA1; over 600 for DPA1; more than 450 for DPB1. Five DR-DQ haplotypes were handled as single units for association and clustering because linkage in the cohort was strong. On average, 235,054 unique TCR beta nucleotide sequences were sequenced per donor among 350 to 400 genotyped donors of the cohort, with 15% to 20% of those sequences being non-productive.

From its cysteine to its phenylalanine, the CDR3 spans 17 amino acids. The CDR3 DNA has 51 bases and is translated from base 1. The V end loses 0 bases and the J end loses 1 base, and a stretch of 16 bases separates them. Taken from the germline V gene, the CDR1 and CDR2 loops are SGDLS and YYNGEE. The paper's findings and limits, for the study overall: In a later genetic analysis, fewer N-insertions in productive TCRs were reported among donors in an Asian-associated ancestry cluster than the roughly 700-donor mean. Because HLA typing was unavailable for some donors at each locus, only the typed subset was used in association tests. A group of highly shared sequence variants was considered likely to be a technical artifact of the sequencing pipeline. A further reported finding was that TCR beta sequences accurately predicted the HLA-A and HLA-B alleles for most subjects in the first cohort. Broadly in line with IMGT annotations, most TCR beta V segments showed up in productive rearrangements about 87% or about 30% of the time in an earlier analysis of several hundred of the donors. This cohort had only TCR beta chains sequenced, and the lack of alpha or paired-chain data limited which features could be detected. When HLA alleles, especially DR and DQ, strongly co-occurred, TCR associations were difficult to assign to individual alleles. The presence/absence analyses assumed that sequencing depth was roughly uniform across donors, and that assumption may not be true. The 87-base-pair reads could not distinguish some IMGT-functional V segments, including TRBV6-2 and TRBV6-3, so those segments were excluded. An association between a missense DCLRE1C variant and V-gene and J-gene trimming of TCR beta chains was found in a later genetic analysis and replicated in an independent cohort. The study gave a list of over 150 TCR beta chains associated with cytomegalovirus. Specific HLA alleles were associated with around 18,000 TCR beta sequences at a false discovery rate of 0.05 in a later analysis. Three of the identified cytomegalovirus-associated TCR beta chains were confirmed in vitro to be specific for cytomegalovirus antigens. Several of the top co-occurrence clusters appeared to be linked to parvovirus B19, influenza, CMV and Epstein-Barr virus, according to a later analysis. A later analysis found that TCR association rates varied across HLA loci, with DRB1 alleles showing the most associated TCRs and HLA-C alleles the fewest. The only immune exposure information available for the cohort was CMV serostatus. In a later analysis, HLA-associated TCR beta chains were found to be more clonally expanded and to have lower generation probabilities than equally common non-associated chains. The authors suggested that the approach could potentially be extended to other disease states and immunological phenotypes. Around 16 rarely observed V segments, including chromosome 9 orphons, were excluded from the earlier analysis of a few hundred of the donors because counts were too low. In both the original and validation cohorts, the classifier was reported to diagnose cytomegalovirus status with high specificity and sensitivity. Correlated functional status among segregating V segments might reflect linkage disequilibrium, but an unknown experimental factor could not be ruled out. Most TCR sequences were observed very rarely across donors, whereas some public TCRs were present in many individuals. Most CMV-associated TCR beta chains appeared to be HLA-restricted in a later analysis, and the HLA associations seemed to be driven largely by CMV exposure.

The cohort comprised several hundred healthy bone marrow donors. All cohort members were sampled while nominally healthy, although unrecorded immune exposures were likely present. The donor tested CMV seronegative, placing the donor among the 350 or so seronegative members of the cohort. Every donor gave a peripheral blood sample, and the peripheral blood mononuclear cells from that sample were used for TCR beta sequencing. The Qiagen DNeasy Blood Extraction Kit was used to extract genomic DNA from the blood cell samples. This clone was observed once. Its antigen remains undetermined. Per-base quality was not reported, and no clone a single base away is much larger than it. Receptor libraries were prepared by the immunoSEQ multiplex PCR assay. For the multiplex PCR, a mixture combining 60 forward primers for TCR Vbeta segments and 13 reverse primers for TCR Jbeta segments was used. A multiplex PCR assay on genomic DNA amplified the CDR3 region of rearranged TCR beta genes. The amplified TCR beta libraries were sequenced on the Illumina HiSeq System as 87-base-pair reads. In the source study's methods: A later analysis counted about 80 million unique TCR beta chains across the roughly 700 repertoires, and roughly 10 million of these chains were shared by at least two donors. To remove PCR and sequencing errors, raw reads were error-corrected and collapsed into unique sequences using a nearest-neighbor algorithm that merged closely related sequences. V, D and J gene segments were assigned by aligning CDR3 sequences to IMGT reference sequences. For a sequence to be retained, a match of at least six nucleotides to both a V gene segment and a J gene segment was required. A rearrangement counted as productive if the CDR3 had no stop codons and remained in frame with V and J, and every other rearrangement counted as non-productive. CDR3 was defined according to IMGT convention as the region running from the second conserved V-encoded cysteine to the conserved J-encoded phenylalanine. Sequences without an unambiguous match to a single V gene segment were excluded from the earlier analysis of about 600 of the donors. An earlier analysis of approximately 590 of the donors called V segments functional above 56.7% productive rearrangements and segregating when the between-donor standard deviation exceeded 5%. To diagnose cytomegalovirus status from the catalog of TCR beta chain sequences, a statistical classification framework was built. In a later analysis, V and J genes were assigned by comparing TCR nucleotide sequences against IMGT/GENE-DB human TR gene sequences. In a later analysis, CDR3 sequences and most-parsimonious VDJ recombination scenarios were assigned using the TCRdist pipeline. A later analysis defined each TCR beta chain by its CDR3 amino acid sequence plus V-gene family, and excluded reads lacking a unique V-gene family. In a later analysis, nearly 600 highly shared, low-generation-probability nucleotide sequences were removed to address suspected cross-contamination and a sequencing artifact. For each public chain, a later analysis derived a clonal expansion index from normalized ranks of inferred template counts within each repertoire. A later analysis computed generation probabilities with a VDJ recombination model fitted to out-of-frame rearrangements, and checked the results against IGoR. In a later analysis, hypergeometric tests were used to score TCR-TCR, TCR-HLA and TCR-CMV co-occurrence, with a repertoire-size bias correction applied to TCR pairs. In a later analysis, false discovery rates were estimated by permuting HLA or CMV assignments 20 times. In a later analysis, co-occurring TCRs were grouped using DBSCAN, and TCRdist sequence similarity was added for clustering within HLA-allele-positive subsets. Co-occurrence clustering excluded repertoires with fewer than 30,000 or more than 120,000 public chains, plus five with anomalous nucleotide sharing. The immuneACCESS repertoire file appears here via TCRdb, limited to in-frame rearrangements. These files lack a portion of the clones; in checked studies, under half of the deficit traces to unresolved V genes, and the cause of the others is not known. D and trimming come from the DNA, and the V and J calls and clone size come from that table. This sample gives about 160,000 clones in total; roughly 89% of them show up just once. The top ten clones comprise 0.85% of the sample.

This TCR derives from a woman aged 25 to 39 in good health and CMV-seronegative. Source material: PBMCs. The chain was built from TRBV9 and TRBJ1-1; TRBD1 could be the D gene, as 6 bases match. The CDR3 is CASSVDLQGGRNTEAFF. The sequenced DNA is TGTGCCAGCAGCGTAGATCTACAGGGAGGGCGGAACACTGAAGCTTTCTTT.